These 4 T cell receptor beta chains share one sample of origin, sequenced in a study of blood T cell repertoires in COVID-19. Profiled with immunoSEQ multiplex PCR; TCRdb holds only in-frame clones, not every one. Of over 200,000 clones in the sample, 86% were seen once. Sample: peripheral blood. These receptors were obtained from a middle-aged man who had recovered from COVID-19.

The V gene is TRBV2, the J gene TRBJ2-2; perhaps TRBD1 as D (6 bases). This CDR3 spans 14 amino acids. CDR1 and CDR2 from the germline V gene are SNHLY and FYNNEI. V dropped 6 bases and J dropped 6 bases, with 14 bases sitting between them. CDR3 nucleotide sequence: TGTGCCAGCAGCGAACAGGGAAAGGCCGGGGAGCTGTTTTTT. It encodes CASSEQGKAGELFF.

The V call is TRBV29-1, the J call TRBJ2-1; TRBD2 matches 7 bases. The V gene end was trimmed by 3 bases and the J gene end by 4 bases; junction bases not matched to a gene: 12. Germline V gene sequence: CDR1 SQVTM, CDR2 ANQGSEA. This CDR3 spans 16 amino acids. The CDR3: CSVESLGTKKYNEQFF. DNA for the CDR3: TGCAGCGTTGAGAGTTTGGGGACTAAGAAATACAATGAGCAGTTCTTC.

The CDR3 loop is CASSYVGTATYEQYF. The CDR3 nucleotides read TGTGCCAGCAGCTATGTGGGGACAGCGACCTACGAGCAGTACTTC. The chain is built from TRBV7-2 and TRBJ2-7, with 7 bases identical to TRBD1. The CDR3 consists of 15 residues. J lost 2 bases, V lost 4 bases, and 8 bases had no gene match. Germline V lookup: CDR1 SGHTA, CDR2 FQGNSA. The full variable domain, with the rest looked up from reference TRBV7-2 and TRBJ2-7, is GAGVSQSPSNKVTEKGKDVELRCDPISGHTALYWYRQSLGQGLEFLIYFQGNSAPDKSGLPSDRFSAERTGGSVSTLTIQRTQQEDSAVYLCASSYVGTATYEQYFGPGTRLTVT.

The V gene is TRBV9, the J gene TRBJ2-3, with a possible D match to TRBD2 (5 bases). Germline CDR1 SGDLS, CDR2 YYNGEE. V lost 1 base to trimming and J lost 0 bases, with 9 bases between them. The CDR3 has 15 residues. CDR3 in DNA: TGTGCCAGCAGCGTATCGGGCGGGAGCACAGATACGCAGTATTTT. It encodes CASSVSGGSTDTQYF. The full variable domain, completed using reference TRBV9 and TRBJ2-3, is DSGVTQTPKHLITATGQRVTLRCSPRSGDLSVYWYQQSLDQGLQFLIQYYNGEERAKGNILERFSAQQFPDLHSELNLSSLELGDSALYFCASSVSGGSTDTQYFGPGTRLTVL.